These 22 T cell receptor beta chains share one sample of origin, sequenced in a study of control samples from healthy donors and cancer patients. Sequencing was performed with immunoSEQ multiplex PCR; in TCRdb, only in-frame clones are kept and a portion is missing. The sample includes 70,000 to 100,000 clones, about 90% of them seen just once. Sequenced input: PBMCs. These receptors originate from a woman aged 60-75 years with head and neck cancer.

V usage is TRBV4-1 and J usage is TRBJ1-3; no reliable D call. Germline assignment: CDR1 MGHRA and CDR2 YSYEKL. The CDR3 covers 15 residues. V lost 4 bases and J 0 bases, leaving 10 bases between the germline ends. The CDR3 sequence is CASSPLGISGNTIYF. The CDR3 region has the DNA TGCGCCAGCAGCCCCCTCGGCATCTCTGGAAACACCATATATTTT.

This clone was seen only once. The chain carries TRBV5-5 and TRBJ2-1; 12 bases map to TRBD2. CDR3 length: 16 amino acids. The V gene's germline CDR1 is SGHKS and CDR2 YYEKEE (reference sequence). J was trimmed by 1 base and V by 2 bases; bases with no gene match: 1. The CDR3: CASSLLAGGSYNEQFF. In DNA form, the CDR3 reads TGTGCCAGCAGCTTACTAGCGGGAGGTTCCTACAATGAGCAGTTCTTC.

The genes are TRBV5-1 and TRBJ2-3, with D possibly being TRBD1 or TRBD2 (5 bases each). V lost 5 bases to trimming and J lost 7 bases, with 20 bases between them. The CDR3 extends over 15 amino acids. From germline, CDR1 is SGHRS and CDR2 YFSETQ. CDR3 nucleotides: TGCGCCAGCAGTACACACGGGACGTCGGGATATACGCAGTATTTT. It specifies CASSTHGTSGYTQYF. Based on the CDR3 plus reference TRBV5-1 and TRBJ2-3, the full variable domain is KAGVTQTPRYLIKTRGQQVTLSCSPISGHRSVSWYQQTPGQGLQFLFEYFSETQRNKGNFPGRFSGRQFSNSRSEMNVSTLELGDSALYLCASSTHGTSGYTQYFGPGTRLTVL.

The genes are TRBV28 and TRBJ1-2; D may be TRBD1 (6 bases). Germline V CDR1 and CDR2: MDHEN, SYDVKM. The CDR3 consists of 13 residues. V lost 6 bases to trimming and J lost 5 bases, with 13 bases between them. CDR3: CASSLTGNYGYTF. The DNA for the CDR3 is TGTGCCAGCAGCCTCACAGGGAATTATGGCTACACCTTC.

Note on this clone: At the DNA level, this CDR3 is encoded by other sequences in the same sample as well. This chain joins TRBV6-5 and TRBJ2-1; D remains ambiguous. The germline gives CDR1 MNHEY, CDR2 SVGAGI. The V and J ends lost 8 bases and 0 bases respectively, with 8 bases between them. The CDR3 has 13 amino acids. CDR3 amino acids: CASGASSYNEQFF. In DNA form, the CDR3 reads TGTGCCAGCGGCGCTAGCTCCTACAATGAGCAGTTCTTC.

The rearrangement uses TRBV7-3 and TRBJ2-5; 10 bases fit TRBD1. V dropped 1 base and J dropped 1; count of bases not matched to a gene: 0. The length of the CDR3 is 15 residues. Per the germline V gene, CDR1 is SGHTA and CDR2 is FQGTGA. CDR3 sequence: CASSLRTGGQETQYF. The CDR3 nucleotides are TGTGCCAGCAGCTTAAGGACAGGGGGCCAAGAGACCCAGTACTTC.

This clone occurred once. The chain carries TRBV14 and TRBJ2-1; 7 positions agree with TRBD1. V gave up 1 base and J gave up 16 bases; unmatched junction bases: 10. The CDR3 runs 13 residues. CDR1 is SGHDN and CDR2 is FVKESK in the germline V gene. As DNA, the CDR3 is TGTGCCAGCAGCCAAGCGAGGACAGGCGGATTATTCTTC. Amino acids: CASSQARTGGLFF.

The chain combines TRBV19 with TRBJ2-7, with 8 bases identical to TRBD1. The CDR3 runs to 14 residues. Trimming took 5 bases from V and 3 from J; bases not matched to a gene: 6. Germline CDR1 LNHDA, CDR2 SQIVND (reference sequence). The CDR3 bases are TGTGCCAGTAGTGAGGACAGGGAGCACTACGAGCAGTACTTC. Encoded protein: CASSEDREHYEQYF. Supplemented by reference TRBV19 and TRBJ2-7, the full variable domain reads DGGITQSPKYLFRKEGQNVTLSCEQNLNHDAMYWYRQDPGQGLRLIYYSQIVNDFQKGDIAEGYSVSREKKESFPLTVTSAQKNPTAFYLCASSEDREHYEQYFGPGTRLTVT.

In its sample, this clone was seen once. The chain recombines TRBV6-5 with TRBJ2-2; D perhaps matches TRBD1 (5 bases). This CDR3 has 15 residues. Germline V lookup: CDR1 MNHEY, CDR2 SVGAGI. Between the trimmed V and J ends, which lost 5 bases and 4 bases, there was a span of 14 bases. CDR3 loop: CASSLTAVGTGELFF. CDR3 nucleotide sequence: TGTGCCAGCAGTCTGACAGCCGTCGGCACCGGGGAGCTGTTTTTT.

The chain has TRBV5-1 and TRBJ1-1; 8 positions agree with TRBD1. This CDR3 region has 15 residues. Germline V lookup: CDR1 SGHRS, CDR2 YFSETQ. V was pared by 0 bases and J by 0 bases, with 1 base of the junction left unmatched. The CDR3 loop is CASSLETGVNTEAFF. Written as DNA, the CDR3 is TGCGCCAGCAGCTTGGAGACAGGGGTGAACACTGAAGCTTTCTTT.

The chain's CDR3 is CSVGGGSQETQYF. The CDR3 DNA reads TGCAGCGTTGGGGGGGGATCCCAAGAGACCCAGTACTTC. The V gene is TRBV29-1, the J gene TRBJ2-5, with 7 bases matching TRBD2. The CDR3 has 13 residues. V was clipped by 4 bases and J by 1 base; unmatched bases: 3. CDR1 and CDR2 (germline): SQVTM, ANQGSEA.

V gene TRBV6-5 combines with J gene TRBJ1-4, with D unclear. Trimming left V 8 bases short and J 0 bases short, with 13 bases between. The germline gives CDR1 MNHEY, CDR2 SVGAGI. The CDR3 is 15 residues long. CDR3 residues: CASQVNRATNEKLFF. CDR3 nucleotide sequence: TGTGCCAGCCAAGTTAACAGAGCAACTAATGAAAAACTGTTTTTT.

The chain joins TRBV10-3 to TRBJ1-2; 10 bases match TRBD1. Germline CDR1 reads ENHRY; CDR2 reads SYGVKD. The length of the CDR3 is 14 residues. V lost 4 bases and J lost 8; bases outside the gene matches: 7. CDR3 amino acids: CAISAGTGARGYTF. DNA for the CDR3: TGTGCCATCAGTGCCGGGACAGGGGCCCGGGGCTACACCTTC.

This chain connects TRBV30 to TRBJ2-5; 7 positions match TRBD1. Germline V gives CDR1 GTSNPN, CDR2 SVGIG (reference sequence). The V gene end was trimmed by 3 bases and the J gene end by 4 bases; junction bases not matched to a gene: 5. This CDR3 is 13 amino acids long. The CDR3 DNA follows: TGTGCCTGGAGGAACAGGGGAGTAGAGACCCAGTACTTC. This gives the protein CAWRNRGVETQYF.

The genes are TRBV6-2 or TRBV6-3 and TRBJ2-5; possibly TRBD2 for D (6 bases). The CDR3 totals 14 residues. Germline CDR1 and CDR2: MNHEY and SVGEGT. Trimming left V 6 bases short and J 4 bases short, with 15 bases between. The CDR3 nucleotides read TGTGCCAGCAGCCCCGGGACTCTCCCAGAGACCCAGTACTTC. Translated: CASSPGTLPETQYF.

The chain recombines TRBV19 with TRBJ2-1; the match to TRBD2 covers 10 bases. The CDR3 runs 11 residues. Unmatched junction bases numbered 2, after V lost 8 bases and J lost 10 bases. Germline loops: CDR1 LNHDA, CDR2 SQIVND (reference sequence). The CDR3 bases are TGTGCCAGTGGTAGCGGGAGGGAGCAGTTCTTC. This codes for CASGSGREQFF.

The DNA for the CDR3 is TGTGCCAGCAGCCCTTCCTACGAGCAGTACTTC. This sequence encodes CASSPSYEQYF. This chain joins TRBV3-1 (or the pseudogene TRBV3-2) and TRBJ2-7, with D unresolved. The germline V and J ends were trimmed by 4 bases and 1 base, with 2 bases remaining between them. The CDR3 spans 11 residues. CDR1 LGHDT and CDR2 YNNKEL come from the germline V gene (reference sequence).

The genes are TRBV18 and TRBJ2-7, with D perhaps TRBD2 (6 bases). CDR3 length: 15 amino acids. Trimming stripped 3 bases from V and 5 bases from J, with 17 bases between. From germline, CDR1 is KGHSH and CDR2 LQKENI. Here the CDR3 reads CASSPDSGGSNEQYF. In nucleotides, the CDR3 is TGTGCCAGCTCACCCGACTCCGGGGGAAGCAACGAGCAGTACTTC.

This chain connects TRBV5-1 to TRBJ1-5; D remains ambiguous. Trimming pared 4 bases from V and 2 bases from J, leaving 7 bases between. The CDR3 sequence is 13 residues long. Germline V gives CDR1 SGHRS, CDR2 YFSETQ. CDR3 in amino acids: CASSGRGNQPQHF. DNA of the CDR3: TGCGCCAGCAGCGGAAGGGGCAATCAGCCCCAGCATTTT.

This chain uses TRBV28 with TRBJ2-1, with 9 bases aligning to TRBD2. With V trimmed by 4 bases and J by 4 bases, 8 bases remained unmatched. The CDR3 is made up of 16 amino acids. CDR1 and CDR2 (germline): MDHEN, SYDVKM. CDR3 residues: CASSSPIAGVYNEQFF. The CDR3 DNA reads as TGTGCCAGCAGTTCCCCGATAGCGGGAGTTTACAATGAGCAGTTCTTC. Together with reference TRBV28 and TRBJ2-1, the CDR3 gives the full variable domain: DVKVTQSSRYLVKRTGEKVFLECVQDMDHENMFWYRQDPGLGLRLIYFSYDVKMKEKGDIPEGYSVSREKKERFSLILESASTNQTSMYLCASSSPIAGVYNEQFFGPGTRLTVL.

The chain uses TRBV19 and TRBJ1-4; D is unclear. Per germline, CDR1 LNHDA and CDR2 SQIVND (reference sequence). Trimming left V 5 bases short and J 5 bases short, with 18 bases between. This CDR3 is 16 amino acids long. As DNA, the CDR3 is TGTGCCAGTAGTCCTCAAAACGACGGGAGAAATGAAAAACTGTTTTTT. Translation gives CASSPQNDGRNEKLFF.

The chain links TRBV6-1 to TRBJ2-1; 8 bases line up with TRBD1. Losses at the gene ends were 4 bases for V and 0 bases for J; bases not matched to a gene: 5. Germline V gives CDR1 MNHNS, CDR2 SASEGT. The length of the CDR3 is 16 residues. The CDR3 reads CASSGDRGSSYNEQFF. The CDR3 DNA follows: TGTGCCAGCAGTGGAGACAGGGGAAGCTCCTACAATGAGCAGTTCTTC.